The sequence of this TCR beta chain was determined in a study of blood T cell repertoires in COVID-19. Study in general: Some COVID-19 samples were acute and others convalescent; all came from the United States, Italy and Spain. T cells, B-cell-depleted T cells, or PBMCs provided the cDNA or gDNA that served as material.

In Seattle, patients joined the study during active infection and were tracked longitudinally. With 3 bases removed from V and 9 bases from J, the gap between germline ends came to 11 bases. The CDR3 loop spans 13 amino acids. CDR1 SEHNR and CDR2 FQNEAQ come from the germline V gene (reference sequence). Sequenced by immunoSEQ multiplex PCR; TCRdb stores in-frame clones only, minus some. Found here are fewer than 600,000 clones, about 88% of them singletons; the top ten hold 0.8% to 0.9%. The sequence was collected from a man younger than 30 with COVID-19, enrolled during active disease. The sample consisted of peripheral blood. J is TRBJ1-4 and V is TRBV7-9; D call uncertain. This chain's CDR3 is CASSFSDKQKLFF. The CDR3 DNA is TGTGCCAGCAGCTTCTCCGACAAGCAAAAACTGTTTTTT. The whole variable domain, filled in from reference TRBV7-9 and TRBJ1-4, reads DTGVSQNPRHKITKRGQNVTFRCDPISEHNRLYWYRQTLGQGPEFLTYFQNEAQLEKSRLLSDRFSAERPKGSFSTLEIQRTEQGDSAMYLCASSFSDKQKLFFGSGTQLSVL.